This T cell receptor (beta chain) comes out of a study of blood T cell repertoires in COVID-19. Overall study context: The analysed material was cDNA or gDNA that came from T cells, B-cell-depleted T cells, or PBMCs.

Produced via immunoSEQ multiplex PCR; TCRdb's table is partial and in-frame only. Here the sample spans about 190,000 clones, roughly 80% being singletons. This clone was observed a few times. The sequence was collected from a man in his sixties with acute or convalescent COVID-19. Sequenced sample: peripheral blood.

Written as DNA, the CDR3 is TGTGCCAGTAGTATAGAAGCGGGGCCCCAGCATTTT. Amino acid sequence: CASSIEAGPQHF. This chain uses TRBV19 with TRBJ1-5; D remains unclear. Germline values: CDR1 LNHDA, CDR2 SQIVND (reference sequence). V lost 0 bases, J lost 9 bases, and 6 bases lay in between. The CDR3 is made up of 12 amino acids.